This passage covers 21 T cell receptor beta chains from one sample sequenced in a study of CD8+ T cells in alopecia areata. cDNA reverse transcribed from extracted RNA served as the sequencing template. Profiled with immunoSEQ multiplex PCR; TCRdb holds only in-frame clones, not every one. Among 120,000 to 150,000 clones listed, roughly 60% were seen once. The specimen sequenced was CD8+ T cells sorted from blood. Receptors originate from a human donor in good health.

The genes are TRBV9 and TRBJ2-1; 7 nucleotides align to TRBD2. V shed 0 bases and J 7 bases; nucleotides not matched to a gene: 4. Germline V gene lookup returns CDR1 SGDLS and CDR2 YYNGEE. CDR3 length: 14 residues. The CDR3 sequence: CASSVAGGSNEQFF. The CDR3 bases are TGTGCCAGCAGCGTAGCTGGCGGGAGTAATGAGCAGTTCTTC.

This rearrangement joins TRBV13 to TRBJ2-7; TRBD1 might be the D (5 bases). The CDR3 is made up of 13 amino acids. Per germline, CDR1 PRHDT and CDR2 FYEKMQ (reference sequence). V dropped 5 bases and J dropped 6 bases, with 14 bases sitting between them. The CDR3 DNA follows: TGTGCCAGCAGCCCGACAGCACTTGGCGAGCAGTACTTC. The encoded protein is CASSPTALGEQYF.

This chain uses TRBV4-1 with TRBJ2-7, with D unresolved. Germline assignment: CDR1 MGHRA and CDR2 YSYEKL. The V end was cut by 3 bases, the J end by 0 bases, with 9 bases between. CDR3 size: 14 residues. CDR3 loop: CASSHDPSSYEQYF. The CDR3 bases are TGCGCCAGCAGCCATGACCCTAGCTCCTACGAGCAGTACTTC.

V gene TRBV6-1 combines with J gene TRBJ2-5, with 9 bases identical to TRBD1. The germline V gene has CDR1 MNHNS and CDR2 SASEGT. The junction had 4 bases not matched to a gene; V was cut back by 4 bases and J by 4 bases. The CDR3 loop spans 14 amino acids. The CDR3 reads CASSVLGQGETQYF. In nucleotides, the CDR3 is TGTGCCAGCAGTGTCTTGGGACAGGGAGAGACCCAGTACTTC.

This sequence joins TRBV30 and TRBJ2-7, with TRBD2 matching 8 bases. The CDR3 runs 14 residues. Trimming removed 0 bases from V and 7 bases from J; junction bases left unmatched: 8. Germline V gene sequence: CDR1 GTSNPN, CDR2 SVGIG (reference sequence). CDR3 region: CAWSVAAGVDEQYF. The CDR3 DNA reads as TGTGCCTGGAGTGTCGCAGCGGGAGTCGATGAGCAGTACTTC.

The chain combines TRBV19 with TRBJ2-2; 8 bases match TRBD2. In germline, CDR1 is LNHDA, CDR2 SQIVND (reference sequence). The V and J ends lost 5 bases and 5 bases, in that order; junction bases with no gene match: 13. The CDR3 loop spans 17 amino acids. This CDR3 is CASSLIWSGGRTGELFF. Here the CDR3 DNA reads TGTGCCAGTAGTTTGATATGGAGCGGGGGTCGAACCGGGGAGCTGTTTTTT. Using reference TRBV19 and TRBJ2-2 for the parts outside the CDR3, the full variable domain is DGGITQSPKYLFRKEGQNVTLSCEQNLNHDAMYWYRQDPGQGLRLIYYSQIVNDFQKGDIAEGYSVSREKKESFPLTVTSAQKNPTAFYLCASSLIWSGGRTGELFFGEGSRLTVL.

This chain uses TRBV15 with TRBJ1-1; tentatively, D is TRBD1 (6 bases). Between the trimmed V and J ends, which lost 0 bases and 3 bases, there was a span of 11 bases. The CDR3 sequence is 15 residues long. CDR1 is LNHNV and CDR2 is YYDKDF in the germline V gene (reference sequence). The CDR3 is CATSREGGGDTEAFF. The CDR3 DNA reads TGTGCCACCAGCAGAGAGGGGGGCGGAGACACTGAAGCTTTCTTT.

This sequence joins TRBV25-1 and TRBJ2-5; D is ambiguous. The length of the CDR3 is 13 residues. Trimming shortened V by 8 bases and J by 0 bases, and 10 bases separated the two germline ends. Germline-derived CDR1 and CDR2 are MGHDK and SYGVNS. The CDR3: CASALQYQETQYF. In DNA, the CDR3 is TGTGCCAGCGCACTTCAGTACCAAGAGACCCAGTACTTC.

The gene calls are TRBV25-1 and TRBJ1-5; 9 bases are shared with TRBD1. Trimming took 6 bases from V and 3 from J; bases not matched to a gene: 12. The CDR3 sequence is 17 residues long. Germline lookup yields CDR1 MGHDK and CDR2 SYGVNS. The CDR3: CASRGTGPCDSNQPQHF. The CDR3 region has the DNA TGTGCCAGCAGAGGGACAGGGCCATGCGATTCCAATCAGCCCCAGCATTTT.

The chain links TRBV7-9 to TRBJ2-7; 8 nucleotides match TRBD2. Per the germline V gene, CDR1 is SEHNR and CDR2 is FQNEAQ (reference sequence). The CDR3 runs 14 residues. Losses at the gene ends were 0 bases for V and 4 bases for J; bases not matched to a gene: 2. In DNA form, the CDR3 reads TGTGCCAGCAGCTTAGCCGGCGGGAGGTACGAGCAGTACTTC. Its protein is CASSLAGGRYEQYF.

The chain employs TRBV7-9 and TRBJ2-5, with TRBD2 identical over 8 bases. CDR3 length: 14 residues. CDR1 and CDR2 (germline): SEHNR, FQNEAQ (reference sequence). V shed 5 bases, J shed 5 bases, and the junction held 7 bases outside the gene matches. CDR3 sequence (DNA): TGTGCCAGCAGCCGACTAGCGTTAGGGGAGACCCAGTACTTC. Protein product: CASSRLALGETQYF.

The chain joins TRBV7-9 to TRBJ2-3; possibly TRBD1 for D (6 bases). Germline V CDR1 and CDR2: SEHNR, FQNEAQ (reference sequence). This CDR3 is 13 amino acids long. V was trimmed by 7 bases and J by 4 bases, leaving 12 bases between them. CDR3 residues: CASISGGPDTQYF. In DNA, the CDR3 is TGTGCCAGCATCAGTGGGGGCCCAGATACGCAGTATTTT.

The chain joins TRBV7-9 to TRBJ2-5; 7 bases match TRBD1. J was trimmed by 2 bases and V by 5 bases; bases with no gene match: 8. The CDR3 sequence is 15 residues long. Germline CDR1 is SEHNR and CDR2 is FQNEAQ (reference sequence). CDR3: CASSQGDSLQETQYF. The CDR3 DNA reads TGTGCCAGCAGCCAGGGGGACAGCCTTCAAGAGACCCAGTACTTC.

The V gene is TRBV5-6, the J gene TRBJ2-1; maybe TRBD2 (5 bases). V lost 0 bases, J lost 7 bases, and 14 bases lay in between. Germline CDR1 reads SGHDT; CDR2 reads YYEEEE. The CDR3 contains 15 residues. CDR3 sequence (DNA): TGTGCCAGCAGCTTGGATCCCCCTGAGGGTAATGAGCAGTTCTTC. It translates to CASSLDPPEGNEQFF.

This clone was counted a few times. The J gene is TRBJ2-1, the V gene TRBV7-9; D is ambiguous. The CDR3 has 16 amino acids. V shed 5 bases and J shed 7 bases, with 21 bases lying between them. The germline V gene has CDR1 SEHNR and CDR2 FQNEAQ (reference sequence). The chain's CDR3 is CASSPPPGIHWNEQFF. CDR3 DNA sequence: TGTGCCAGCAGCCCCCCCCCTGGGATACATTGGAATGAGCAGTTCTTC.

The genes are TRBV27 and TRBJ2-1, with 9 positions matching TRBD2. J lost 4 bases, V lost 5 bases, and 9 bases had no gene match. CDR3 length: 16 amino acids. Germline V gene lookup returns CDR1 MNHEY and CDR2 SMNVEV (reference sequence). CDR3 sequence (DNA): TGTGCCAGCAGTCCCACCCCCAGCGGGAGGTACAATGAGCAGTTCTTC. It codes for CASSPTPSGRYNEQFF.

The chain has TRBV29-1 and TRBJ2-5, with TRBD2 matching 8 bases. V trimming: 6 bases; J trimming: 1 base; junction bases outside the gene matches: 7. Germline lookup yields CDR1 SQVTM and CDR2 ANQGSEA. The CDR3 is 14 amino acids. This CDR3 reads CSVRPTSVQETQYF. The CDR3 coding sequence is TGCAGCGTCCGCCCGACTAGCGTCCAAGAGACCCAGTACTTC.

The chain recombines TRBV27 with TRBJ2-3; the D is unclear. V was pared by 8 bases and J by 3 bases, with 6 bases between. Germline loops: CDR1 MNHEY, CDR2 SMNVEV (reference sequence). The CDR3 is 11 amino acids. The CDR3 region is CASAFTDTQYF. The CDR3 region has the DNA TGTGCCAGCGCATTTACAGATACGCAGTATTTT.

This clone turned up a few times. CDR3 nucleotides: TGTGCCAGCAGTTTAATAGCGGGAGTCTCCGGGGAGCTGTTTTTT. Protein sequence: CASSLIAGVSGELFF. The J gene is TRBJ2-2, the V gene TRBV28; 9 nucleotides align to TRBD2. Germline V gene lookup returns CDR1 MDHEN and CDR2 SYDVKM. Trimming took 2 bases from V and 6 from J; bases not matched to a gene: 4. The length of the CDR3 is 15 residues.

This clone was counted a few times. CDR3 amino acids: CASSYHRAYEQYF. In DNA, the CDR3 is TGTGCCAGCAGTTATCACAGGGCCTACGAGCAGTACTTC. The rearrangement joins TRBV6-5 to TRBJ2-7, with D perhaps TRBD1 (6 bases). The CDR3 sequence is 13 residues long. In germline, CDR1 is MNHEY, CDR2 SVGAGI. V gave up 3 bases and J gave up 2 bases, with 8 bases separating them.

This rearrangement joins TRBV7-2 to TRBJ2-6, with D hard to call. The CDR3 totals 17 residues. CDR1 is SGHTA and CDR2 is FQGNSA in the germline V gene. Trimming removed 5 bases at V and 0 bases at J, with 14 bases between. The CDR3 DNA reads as TGTGCCAGCAGCCCTGACCCTCCCAGCTCTGGGGCCAACGTCCTGACTTTC. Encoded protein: CASSPDPPSSGANVLTF. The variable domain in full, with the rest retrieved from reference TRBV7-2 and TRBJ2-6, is GAGVSQSPSNKVTEKGKDVELRCDPISGHTALYWYRQSLGQGLEFLIYFQGNSAPDKSGLPSDRFSAERTGGSVSTLTIQRTQQEDSAVYLCASSPDPPSSGANVLTFGAGSRLTVL.